This T cell receptor beta chain appears in the sequencing data of a study of control samples from healthy donors and cancer patients (dated by TCRdb to about 2020). The library was built by means of the immunoSEQ multiplex PCR assay. Imported from immuneACCESS, the table was reduced by TCRdb to in-frame sequences with V and J called. These copies leave out some clones; in studies compared against another copy, an unresolved V gene accounts for under half, and the cause of the remainder is not known. This sample is represented by 25,000 to 30,000 clones; almost 85% of them were singletons. Of the sample, around 7.1% is held by the ten largest clones. On this clone: The specificity of this receptor is unknown. No quality values exist for individual bases; no much larger clone is one base distant.

The CDR3 starts with the cysteine, ends with the phenylalanine, and has 15 residues. Only CDR3 DNA is held: 45 bases, read in frame from base 1. Relative to germline, V is missing 4 bases and J is missing 3 bases, with 2 bases of the junction outside any gene match. In the germline V gene (reference sequence), CDR1 corresponds to SGHNT and CDR2 to YYREEE. The sequence was obtained from a woman aged 55-75 years with head and neck cancer. The chain joins TRBV5-4 to TRBJ2-1; 12 junctional bases match TRBD2. Sequencing input: PBMCs. The sequence in DNA is TGTGCCAGCAGCCGACTAGCGGGAGTCTACAATGAGCAGTTCTTC. Translated, this is CASSRLAGVYNEQFF.